This T cell receptor beta chain was identified in a study of CD8+CD57+ T cells in acquired aplastic anemia. The study profiled TCR beta VDJ and CDR3 using genomic DNA as template. TCRdb redid the calling of the reads with MiXCR, one entry per CDR3 protein. This sample has roughly 61,000 distinct CDR3 sequences, with roughly 60% found just once. The patients chosen for sequencing had shown expansion of CD8+CD57+ cells (detected by flow cytometry). Germline V gives CDR1 SGHRS, CDR2 YFSETQ. The CDR3 runs 15 residues. Unmatched junction bases numbered 3, after V lost 4 bases and J lost 3 bases. Sequenced sample: sorted CD4+, CD8+, or CD8+CD57+ T cells (not recorded which) from PBMCs. The clonotype originates from a human donor with aplastic anemia. The genes are TRBV5-1 and TRBJ1-6; TRBD1 matches at 8 bases. The CDR3 nucleotides read TGCGCCAGCAGCACGACAGGGGTCTATAATTCACCCCTCCACTTT. Protein sequence: CASSTTGVYNSPLHF.